The 26 T cell receptor beta chains reported below all come from one sample, sequenced in a study of cytomegalovirus exposure and HLA in healthy donors. This PCR relied on a set of 60 Vbeta primers and 13 Jbeta primers. Here immunoSEQ multiplex PCR was the method, and the copy in TCRdb shows in-frame clones only, minus some. The top ten clones hold 2.1% of a sample with fewer than 200,000 clones, less than 80% of them seen once. Sequenced: PBMCs. Receptor source: a middle-aged man in good health and CMV-seronegative.

The J gene is TRBJ1-5, the V gene TRBV28, with a tentative D call TRBD1 (6 bases). The CDR3 is made up of 15 amino acids. Between the trimmed V and J ends, which lost 7 bases and 2 bases, there was a span of 15 bases. Germline V gene lookup returns CDR1 MDHEN and CDR2 SYDVKM. CDR3 DNA: TGTGCCAGCATTCCAGGGGTGGGTGGCAATCAGCCCCAGCATTTT. It specifies CASIPGVGGNQPQHF.

The genes are TRBV7-5 and TRBJ2-7; the table assigns TRBD1, which was not confirmed against the DNA. TRBV7-5 is a pseudogene segment. The CDR3 loop spans 16 amino acids. For the CDR3, the DNA is TGTGCCAGAAGCTTATGGGGCCAGGGGGTCATGTGTGAGCAGTACTTC. Protein sequence: CARSLWGQGVMCEQYF.

The CDR3 coding sequence is TGTGCCAGCAGCGGGGAGACATATGGCTACACCTTC. Its translation is CASSGETYGYTF. The V and J genes are TRBV28 and TRBJ1-2, with no clear D. V shed 6 bases and J shed 5 bases, with 10 bases lying between them. The CDR3 consists of 12 residues. Germline-derived CDR1 and CDR2 are MDHEN and SYDVKM.

The J gene is TRBJ1-5, the V gene TRBV15, with D unclear. From germline, CDR1 is LNHNV and CDR2 YYDKDF (reference sequence). The CDR3 loop spans 14 amino acids. V lost 3 bases and J 2 bases, leaving 8 bases between the germline ends. CDR3 DNA sequence: TGTGCCACCAGCAGCGGTTACGGCAATCAGCCCCAGCATTTT. Protein sequence: CATSSGYGNQPQHF.

The rearrangement links TRBV19 to TRBJ1-2, with a possible D match to TRBD1 (6 bases). Trimming pared 0 bases from V and 8 bases from J, leaving 13 bases between. The CDR3 is made up of 14 amino acids. CDR1 is LNHDA and CDR2 is SQIVND in the germline V gene (reference sequence). CDR3 coding DNA: TGTGCCAGTAGTATAGATGGACAGCGCTCAGGCTACACCTTC. It translates to CASSIDGQRSGYTF.

The chain has TRBV5-6 and TRBJ1-2; tentative D call: TRBD1 (5 bases). Trimming shortened V by 2 bases and J by 8 bases, and 13 bases separated the two germline ends. There are 13 residues in the CDR3. CDR1 is SGHDT and CDR2 is YYEEEE in the germline V gene. CDR3 in DNA: TGTGCCAGCAGCTTAGACAGATCTTGGGGCTACACCTTC. The encoded protein is CASSLDRSWGYTF.

This clone was picked up one time. V gene TRBV4-2 combines with J gene TRBJ2-3, with D perhaps TRBD2 (6 bases). Germline CDR1 reads LGHNA; CDR2 reads YNFKEQ. This CDR3 spans 19 amino acids. Trimming took 4 bases from V and 4 from J, leaving 27 bases between them. The CDR3: CASSPGLVRSRGTSDTQYF. The DNA for the CDR3 is TGTGCCAGCAGCCCCGGGCTAGTGAGGTCGCGCGGGACTTCAGATACGCAGTATTTT.

This clone was found a few times. V usage is TRBV5-1 and J usage is TRBJ1-1, with 8 bases that match TRBD1. The CDR3 runs 14 residues. The V gene end was trimmed by 1 base and the J gene end by 5 bases; junction bases not matched to a gene: 4. CDR1 is SGHRS, CDR2 YFSETQ, per germline. Here the CDR3 reads CASSLTGGLTEAFF. The CDR3 DNA reads TGCGCCAGCAGCTTGACAGGGGGATTGACTGAAGCTTTCTTT.

This CDR3 is CASRTVRGAFF. The CDR3 nucleotides are TGTGCCAGCAGAACCGTGCGGGGGGCTTTCTTT. The rearrangement links TRBV28 to TRBJ1-1, with TRBD1 as a possible D gene (5 bases). From germline, CDR1 is MDHEN and CDR2 SYDVKM. Trimming took 6 bases from V and 11 from J, leaving 13 bases between them. The CDR3 contains 11 residues. Supplemented by reference TRBV28 and TRBJ1-1, the full variable domain reads DVKVTQSSRYLVKRTGEKVFLECVQDMDHENMFWYRQDPGLGLRLIYFSYDVKMKEKGDIPEGYSVSREKKERFSLILESASTNQTSMYLCASRTVRGAFFGQGTRLTVV.

The gene calls are TRBV6-1 and TRBJ2-5; TRBD2 matches 7 bases. After removal of 5 bases from V and 4 bases from J, the junction contained 4 bases not matched to a gene. CDR1 and CDR2 from the germline V gene are MNHNS and SASEGT. CDR3 length: 13 amino acids. For the CDR3, the DNA is TGTGCCAGCAGTCGGGAGGCTAGAGAGACCCAGTACTTC. This sequence encodes CASSREARETQYF.

V is TRBV5-6 and J is TRBJ2-1; 11 bases are a match to TRBD1. The germline V gene encodes CDR1 SGHDT and CDR2 YYEEEE. J lost 9 bases, V lost 4 bases, and 9 bases had no gene match. The CDR3 has 15 amino acids. In DNA, the CDR3 is TGTGCCAGCAGCGAGCAGGGACAGGGGGGGGGTGAGCAGTTCTTC. Protein product: CASSEQGQGGGEQFF.

This clone was counted a few times. The chain uses TRBV28 and TRBJ1-5; 7 positions match TRBD1. V gave up 8 bases and J gave up 0 bases; unmatched junction bases: 13. CDR3 length: 17 amino acids. Germline V CDR1 and CDR2: MDHEN, SYDVKM. In DNA form, the CDR3 reads TGTGCCAGCCGAGACCGGGACAGACATTATAGCAATCAGCCCCAGCATTTT. It translates to CASRDRDRHYSNQPQHF.

This chain uses TRBV9 with TRBJ2-7; 8 nucleotides line up with TRBD1. CDR3 length: 14 amino acids. J was trimmed by 4 bases and V by 3 bases; bases with no gene match: 6. Germline loops: CDR1 SGDLS, CDR2 YYNGEE. The CDR3 DNA reads as TGTGCCAGCAGCGCAGGGGGCGGTGTATACGAGCAGTACTTC. Its translation is CASSAGGGVYEQYF.

V and J are TRBV2 and TRBJ2-7; possibly TRBD1 for D (6 bases). Germline V lookup: CDR1 SNHLY, CDR2 FYNNEI. This CDR3 has 12 residues. Trimming took 6 bases from V and 4 from J, leaving 10 bases between them. CDR3 in DNA: TGTGCCAGCAGAGAACAGGGTTACGAGCAGTACTTC. Amino acids: CASREQGYEQYF.

The V and J genes are TRBV2 and TRBJ2-1; TRBD2 aligns across 12 bases. The length of the CDR3 is 15 residues. Germline V gene data show CDR1 as SNHLY and CDR2 as FYNNEI. V was clipped by 7 bases and J by 7 bases; unmatched bases: 8. The CDR3 spells CASIRGLAGLNEQFF. For the CDR3, the DNA is TGTGCCAGCATCCGCGGACTAGCGGGGCTAAATGAGCAGTTCTTC.

The V gene is TRBV19, the J gene TRBJ2-1; 9 bases agree with TRBD2. CDR1 and CDR2 (germline): LNHDA, SQIVND (reference sequence). The CDR3 sequence is 15 residues long. V gave up 5 bases and J gave up 4 bases; unmatched junction bases: 6. The CDR3 sequence: CASSSRLAEYNEQFF. DNA of the CDR3: TGTGCCAGTAGTTCGAGACTAGCGGAGTACAATGAGCAGTTCTTC.

The rearrangement uses TRBV4-2 and TRBJ2-3; 10 bases line up with TRBD1. J gave up 3 bases and V 1 base, and 4 bases lay outside the gene matches. Per the germline V gene, CDR1 is LGHNA and CDR2 is YNFKEQ. The CDR3 runs to 16 residues. The CDR3 reads CASSQGPGQGTDTQYF. In DNA, the CDR3 is TGTGCCAGCAGCCAAGGCCCGGGACAGGGGACAGATACGCAGTATTTT.

The chain links TRBV28 to TRBJ1-6, with 8 bases matching TRBD1. The V and J ends lost 3 bases and 7 bases, in that order; junction bases with no gene match: 2. Germline V lookup: CDR1 MDHEN, CDR2 SYDVKM. This CDR3 spans 14 amino acids. CDR3 protein: CASSFTGGNSPLHF. The CDR3 DNA is TGTGCCAGCAGTTTTACAGGGGGAAATTCACCCCTCCACTTT.

The chain joins TRBV5-1 to TRBJ1-1, with a tentative D call TRBD1 (6 bases). The CDR3 extends over 15 amino acids. CDR1 and CDR2 from the germline V gene are SGHRS and YFSETQ. V was cut by 8 bases and J by 0 bases, with 17 bases left in between. The DNA for the CDR3 is TGCGCCAGTCGTGCGGAGCCAGGGGTGAACACTGAAGCTTTCTTT. This encodes CASRAEPGVNTEAFF.

The rearrangement links TRBV21-1 to TRBJ2-4; the D call of TRBD2 is as the table states it, not checked on the DNA. TRBV21-1 is a known pseudogene. The CDR3 loop spans 19 amino acids. CDR3 region: CASSKALPQRERAKNSQYF. The CDR3 nucleotides read TGTGCCAGCAGCAAAGCGCTGCCCCAGCGGGAGCGAGCCAAAAACAGTCAGTACTTC.

The chain has TRBV28 and TRBJ1-2, with 7 bases aligning to TRBD1. V lost 6 bases, J lost 5 bases, and 9 bases stayed unmatched. The CDR3 length is 14 residues. Germline V gene sequence: CDR1 MDHEN, CDR2 SYDVKM. The CDR3 bases are TGTGCCAGCAGGGAGCCCGGGACAGCTTATGGCTACACCTTC. It is translated as CASREPGTAYGYTF.

The chain uses TRBV2 and TRBJ2-3, with D maybe TRBD2 (6 bases). V lost 6 bases, J lost 5 bases, and 18 bases lay in between. The CDR3 loop spans 15 amino acids. Germline lookup yields CDR1 SNHLY and CDR2 FYNNEI. CDR3 sequence: CASSSEGPSRDTQYF. In nucleotides, the CDR3 is TGTGCCAGCAGCTCGGAGGGCCCCTCGCGAGATACGCAGTATTTT.

Details on this clone: As the CDR3 is not closed by the conserved phenylalanine or tryptophan, this likely results from a read error. The J gene is TRBJ2-6, the V gene TRBV6-1, with a weak D call TRBD1 (5 bases). The length of the CDR3 is 15 residues. Trimming stripped 6 bases from V and 0 bases from J, with 9 bases between. Looked up from germline, CDR1 is MNHNS and CDR2 is SASEGT. This CDR3 is CASRETGSGANVLTL. The CDR3 DNA reads TGTGCCAGCAGGGAAACAGGCTCTGGGGCCAACGTCCTGACTCTC.

The chain carries TRBV5-6 and TRBJ2-3, with D maybe TRBD2 (6 bases). Germline CDR1 and CDR2: SGHDT and YYEEEE. This CDR3 is built from 15 residues. V lost 4 bases and J lost 2, with 14 bases in between. CDR3 sequence: CASSRIAEITDTQYF. CDR3 coding DNA: TGTGCCAGCAGCCGGATAGCGGAGATCACAGATACGCAGTATTTT.

V is TRBV6-5 and J is TRBJ1-2; TRBD1 might be the D (5 bases). V gave up 7 bases and J gave up 6 bases, with 21 bases separating them. Germline CDR1 is MNHEY and CDR2 is SVGAGI. This CDR3 region has 15 residues. CDR3 bases: TGTGCCAGCACCAGAGGAGGGACCCCTATGGATGGCTACACCTTC. Protein sequence: CASTRGGTPMDGYTF.

This clone was seen more than once but under ten times. The CDR3: CASSPSGDEKLFF. In DNA form, the CDR3 reads TGTGCCAGCAGTCCCTCGGGGGATGAAAAACTGTTTTTT. The chain recombines TRBV27 with TRBJ1-4; a possible D gene is TRBD1 (5 bases). The CDR3 totals 13 residues. V dropped 5 bases and J dropped 6 bases, with 10 bases sitting between them. Germline loops: CDR1 MNHEY, CDR2 SMNVEV (reference sequence).